This is a list of T cell receptor beta chains from one sample in a study of response to subunit inactivated influenza vaccine. TCRdb itself ran the RT-PCR reads through MiXCR, one entry per CDR3 protein. Here the sample spans under 550,000 distinct CDR3 sequences, roughly 8.2% being singletons. The specimen was PBMCs from blood, collected around 2 years after vaccination. The receptors stem from a man aged 50-75 years who received an inactivated influenza vaccine. Each CDR3 is given with its conserved first and last residue. D genes are given only for firm matches. Part of the rows lack a size; the others show once, few, many or a class for expanded clones.

abundance: -; j_gene: TRBJ2-1; v_gene: TRBV6-5; len: 19; d_gene: TRBD2; CDR3nt: TGTGCCAGCAGTTACTCCCCCCCTGAATCAGCGGGACCCTACAATGAGCAGTTCTTC; CDR3aa: CASSYSPPESAGPYNEQFF
abundance: -; j_gene: TRBJ2-1; v_gene: TRBV7-2; len: 15; d_gene: TRBD1; CDR3nt: TGTGCCAGCAGCAATAGACAGGGATCCCGGGGTGAGCAGTTCTTC; CDR3aa: CASSNRQGSRGEQFF
abundance: many; j_gene: TRBJ2-3; v_gene: TRBV4-2; len: 16; d_gene: TRBD2; CDR3nt: TGTGCCAGCAGCCAAGAGAAGGGACTAGTTGCAGATACGCAGTATTTT; CDR3aa: CASSQEKGLVADTQYF
abundance: -; j_gene: TRBJ2-7; v_gene: TRBV5-6; len: 15; d_gene: TRBD2; CDR3nt: TGTGCCAGTCGCTTCTCTCCCGGACTAGATAACGAGCAGTACTTC; CDR3aa: CASRFSPGLDNEQYF
abundance: -; j_gene: TRBJ2-7; v_gene: TRBV4-2; len: 16; d_gene: -; CDR3nt: TGTGCCAGCAGCCAACTTACCGGGGGATCCTCCTACGAGCAGTACTTC; CDR3aa: CASSQLTGGSSYEQYF
abundance: many; j_gene: TRBJ1-2; v_gene: TRBV10-3; len: 12; d_gene: TRBD1; CDR3nt: TGTGCCATCACGGGACAGGGCTATGGCTACACCTTC; CDR3aa: CAITGQGYGYTF
abundance: -; j_gene: TRBJ2-1; v_gene: TRBV7-8; len: 13; d_gene: TRBD1; CDR3nt: TGTGCCAGCAGACCGAGACAGGGGAATGAGCAGTTCTTC; CDR3aa: CASRPRQGNEQFF
abundance: few; j_gene: TRBJ1-2; v_gene: TRBV28; len: 14; d_gene: TRBD1; CDR3nt: TGTGCCAGCAGTTCGCTCAGGGGGGGATATGGCTACACCTTC; CDR3aa: CASSSLRGGYGYTF
abundance: few; j_gene: TRBJ2-3; v_gene: TRBV5-1; len: 15; d_gene: -; CDR3nt: TGCGCCAGCAGCCCCACTAGAAGGAACACAGATACGCAGTATTTT; CDR3aa: CASSPTRRNTDTQYF
abundance: -; j_gene: TRBJ2-7; v_gene: TRBV29-1; len: 13; d_gene: TRBD2; CDR3nt: TGCAGCGTTGGTGGACTAGCCACCTACGAGCAGTACTTC; CDR3aa: CSVGGLATYEQYF
abundance: few; j_gene: TRBJ2-1; v_gene: TRBV7-2; len: 15; d_gene: -; CDR3nt: TGTGCCAGCAGCCTCAGTCAGTACAATAACAATGAGCAGTTCTTC; CDR3aa: CASSLSQYNNNEQFF
abundance: few; j_gene: TRBJ2-7; v_gene: TRBV4-2; len: 14; d_gene: TRBD2; CDR3nt: TGTGCCAGCAGAGAAGCGGGAAGCTCCTACGAGCAGTACTTC; CDR3aa: CASREAGSSYEQYF
abundance: few; j_gene: TRBJ2-1; v_gene: TRBV10-3; len: 16; d_gene: TRBD1; CDR3nt: TGTGCCATCAGTGATTTCCTCGGGACAGGCTACAATGAGCAGTTCTTC; CDR3aa: CAISDFLGTGYNEQFF
abundance: many; j_gene: TRBJ2-7; v_gene: TRBV28; len: 11; d_gene: -; CDR3nt: TGTGCCAGCAGTTTAACTTTCGAGCAGTACTTC; CDR3aa: CASSLTFEQYF
abundance: -; j_gene: TRBJ2-7; v_gene: TRBV7-2; len: 15; d_gene: -; CDR3nt: TGTGCCAGCAGCCTCGGACTCACCAATATCTACGAGCAGTACTTC; CDR3aa: CASSLGLTNIYEQYF
abundance: -; j_gene: TRBJ2-6; v_gene: TRBV5-6; len: 15; d_gene: -; CDR3nt: TGTGCCAGCAGCTTTTCCCGGCGGGGGGCCAACGTCCTGACTTTC; CDR3aa: CASSFSRRGANVLTF
abundance: many; j_gene: TRBJ2-1; v_gene: TRBV10-3; len: 14; d_gene: TRBD2; CDR3nt: TGTGCCATCAGTGAACTAGCGGGAAACAATGAGCAGTTCTTC; CDR3aa: CAISELAGNNEQFF
abundance: -; j_gene: TRBJ2-5; v_gene: TRBV5-1; len: 16; d_gene: -; CDR3nt: TGCGCCAGCAGCTTGATCGGTAGCGGTAGAGCCGAGACCCAGTACTTC; CDR3aa: CASSLIGSGRAETQYF
abundance: few; j_gene: TRBJ2-1; v_gene: TRBV21-1; len: 15; d_gene: -; CDR3nt: TGTGCCAGCAGATCCGGGACATCGGATCTACATGAGCAGTTCTTC; CDR3aa: CASRSGTSDLHEQFF
abundance: few; j_gene: TRBJ2-7; v_gene: TRBV4-2; len: 16; d_gene: -; CDR3nt: TGTGCCAGCAGCCATCCAGGCGCAGGAGTAGAATACGAGCAGTACTTC; CDR3aa: CASSHPGAGVEYEQYF
abundance: -; j_gene: TRBJ2-7; v_gene: TRBV10-3; len: 12; d_gene: TRBD1; CDR3nt: TGTGCCATCAGTTTACAGGGGACCGAGCAGTACTTC; CDR3aa: CAISLQGTEQYF
abundance: few; j_gene: TRBJ2-4; v_gene: TRBV6-1; len: 17; d_gene: -; CDR3nt: TGTGCCAGCAGTCGAAGCCTACAGGGTGGATCTCCCAACATTCAGTACTTC; CDR3aa: CASSRSLQGGSPNIQYF